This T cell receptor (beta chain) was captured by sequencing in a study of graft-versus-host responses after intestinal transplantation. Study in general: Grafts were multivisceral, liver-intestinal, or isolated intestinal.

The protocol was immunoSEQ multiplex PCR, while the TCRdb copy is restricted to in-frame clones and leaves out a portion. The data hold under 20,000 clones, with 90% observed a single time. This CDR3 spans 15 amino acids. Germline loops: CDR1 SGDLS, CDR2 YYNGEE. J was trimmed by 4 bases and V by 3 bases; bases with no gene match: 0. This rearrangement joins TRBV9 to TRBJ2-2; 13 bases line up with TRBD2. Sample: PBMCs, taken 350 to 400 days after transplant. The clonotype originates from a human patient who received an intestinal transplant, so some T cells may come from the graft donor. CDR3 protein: CASSGTSGSTGELFF. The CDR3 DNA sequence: TGTGCCAGCAGCGGGACTAGCGGGAGCACCGGGGAGCTGTTTTTT.